This T cell receptor (beta chain) originates from a study of radiation and T cells in renal cell carcinoma (dated by TCRdb to 2019 to 2021). For the wider study: Samples were obtained from a clinical trial, in which 15 Gy stereotactic body radiation therapy was delivered to primary renal cell carcinomas and nephrectomy was performed 4 weeks later. In total, approximately 51 samples, comprising 25 or so tumors and roughly 27 peripheral blood samples, were subjected to TCR beta sequencing. Across all 50 or so samples, several million unique CDR3 nucleotide sequences, encoding around 2.4 million unique CDR3 amino acid sequences, were identified.

TCR beta libraries were generated from genomic DNA with the immunoSEQ kit, following the manufacturer's recommendations. To prepare libraries, a first multiplex PCR with proprietary primers was run, followed by a second PCR that added unique barcodes, and a bead cleanup was done after each round. A kit-provided positive control reaction and a negative control reaction were included in every sample batch. The final libraries underwent checking on an Agilent 4200 TapeStation D1000 ScreenTape, volumetric pooling, and quantification by qPCR. Sequencing was performed on an Illumina NextSeq500 with a MidOutput 150-cycle cartridge, and 156 Read1 and 15 Index1 cycles were run with kit custom primers. The pooled library was loaded at around 1.1 pM with approximately 18% PhiX control spiked in. The original methods were these. Vendor-processed data were analyzed in R, with a clonotype defined as all T cells sharing the same CDR3 nucleotide sequence. For clone abundance analyses, frequencies were normalized to the 10,000 most abundant clones in each sample. Public T cell clones, averaging fewer than five per sample, were removed before analysis. A difference in abundance of at least 32-fold between compartments was used to define tumor-enriched and baseline blood-enriched clonotypes. A beta-binomial differential abundance model was used to identify clonotypes that were expanded or contracted between blood time points. The Baroni-Urbani and Buser coefficient was used to measure tumor-blood repertoire similarity, and groups were compared with two-tailed Wilcoxon tests in R. TCRdb carries this immuneACCESS record with in-frame sequences only. Its versions omit some clonotypes, under half of them owing to an unresolved V gene in the studies checked, with the rest unexplained. V and J calls and clone size are copied from that table; D and trimming were computed from the DNA. The sample table contains some 110,000 clones; only one count was recorded for around 84% of them. The ten biggest clones cover 2.5% to 3.5% of the sample.

CDR1 and CDR2, looked up from the germline V gene (reference sequence), are LNHNV and YYDKDF. Its CDR3 holds 17 amino acids, cysteine through phenylalanine. Only the CDR3 part of the read is kept: 51 bases, read in frame from the first base. Trimming takes 1 base off V and 5 bases off J; junction bases not matched to a gene: 5. To note about this clone: Its antigen has not been determined. The input lacks base qualities; no much larger clone sits a single base away.

Sample time point, as interpreted from the label and publication: baseline pretreatment blood. What this sample's treatment or condition label stands for: 15 Gy SBRT to primary tumor, nephrectomy 4 weeks later. Serial peripheral blood from radiation-treated patients was sampled at baseline, 2 weeks and 4 weeks after SBRT to track tumor-enriched clonotypes. Every patient's renal cell carcinoma showed clear cell pathology. Genomic DNA for TCR sequencing was prepared using the QIAamp DNA Blood Mini Kit (Qiagen). The analyses included only samples that passed all quality control checks. Here is what the overall study found, with its caveats: No pretreatment tumor biopsies were available, so the baseline intratumoral presence of clonotypes could not be determined. With a single-armed trial design, the study had no way to address how radiation dose or scheduling affects the TCR repertoire. Dynamics of the blood repertoire were not tracked past 4 weeks after treatment. An increase in top tumor clonotypes in blood was observed from baseline to 2 weeks post-radiation, followed by contraction by 4 weeks, which was taken to suggest transient expansion of tumor-resident clones.

The receptor was isolated from a woman aged 55-70 years with renal cell carcinoma. Sequencing used blood, obtained from a patient whose treatment included radiotherapy and nephrectomy. The chain links TRBV15 with TRBJ2-5; TRBD2 fits 15 bases in the junction. DNA sequence: TGTGCCACCAGCAGAGCCGGACTAGCGGGGGGGGCGGAGACCCAGTACTTC. Its amino acids are CATSRAGLAGGAETQYF.